The entry below gives a single TCR beta chain sequence along with its context. TCR beta sequencing was performed on blood CD8+ and CD4+ T cells. This record belongs to a study of CD8 T cells in Susac syndrome. About 0.5 to 1 ug RNA was reverse transcribed with random hexamers. TCRdb called the immunoSEQ multiplex PCR reads again in MiXCR, with one record for every CDR3 protein. This table has about 150,000 distinct CDR3 sequences, approximately 95% appearing once. The J segment lost 5 bases and the V segment lost 2 bases, leaving 6 bases of the junction unmatched. Germline-derived CDR1 and CDR2 are DFQATT and SNEGSKA (reference sequence). The CDR3 has 14 residues.

The receptor's source is a human donor with multiple sclerosis. Sequences were obtained from CD4+ T cells from PBMCs. V is TRBV20-1 and J is TRBJ2-1, with 7 bases lining up with TRBD2. The CDR3 protein is CSARSVTSHNEQFF. CDR3 nucleotides: TGCAGTGCTAGATCAGTGACTAGCCACAATGAGCAGTTCTTC.